Each of the 25 T cell receptor beta chains below was sequenced from the same sample in a study of blood T cells in healthy people across ages. For the second PCR, which ran for roughly 7 to 11 cycles, a sample-barcoded 5' primer and a J-beta primer mix were used. TCRdb fed the 5' RACE reads into MiXCR, producing one record per CDR3 protein. The sample holds about 780,000 distinct CDR3 sequences, roughly 46% seen once. The sequenced sample was blood. Source of these receptors: a man older than 75 in good health.

The CDR3 nucleotides are TGTGCCAGCAGTTCCGTCGGTCAGGGGCCAGAGACCCAGTACTTC. Residues: CASSSVGQGPETQYF. This sequence joins TRBV28 and TRBJ2-5; the D gene is possibly TRBD1 (6 bases). Germline CDR1 reads MDHEN; CDR2 reads SYDVKM. The germline V and J ends were trimmed by 4 bases and 4 bases, with 16 bases remaining between them. The CDR3 extends over 15 amino acids.

This clonotype appeared a few times. A much more abundant neighbour one base away suggests this may be a read error. V usage is TRBV12-3 or TRBV12-4 and J usage is TRBJ2-5, with D perhaps being TRBD1 or TRBD2 (6 bases each). The V end lost 7 bases, the J end lost 11 bases, and 17 bases lay between the germline ends. The CDR3 loop spans 12 amino acids. Here the CDR3 DNA reads TGTGCCAGCACTTTGGGGGGCAATGAGCAGTACTTC. Its translation is CASTLGGNEQYF.

In this sample, this clonotype turned up once. A much larger clone is a single base away; this may be a read error. This chain uses TRBV15 with TRBJ2-5; TRBD1 aligns across 7 bases. Germline lookup yields CDR1 LNHNV and CDR2 YYDKDF (reference sequence). The CDR3 consists of 14 residues. J lost 2 bases, V lost 8 bases, and 8 bases had no gene match. The CDR3 region has the DNA TGTGCCACCCGCACTGGGACAGTACAAGAGACCCAGTACTTC. Translation gives CATRTGTVQETQYF.

This clonotype was counted only a few times. This chain connects TRBV10-3 to TRBJ1-6; 7 nucleotides align to TRBD1. Germline trimming cut 5 bases from V and 5 bases from J; bases unmatched to any gene: 6. This CDR3 spans 15 amino acids. From germline, CDR1 is ENHRY and CDR2 SYGVKD. The CDR3 DNA sequence: TGTGCCATCAGTTCCCGGACAGGCGATAATTCACCCCTCCACTTT. Its translation is CAISSRTGDNSPLHF.

V usage is TRBV11-1 and J usage is TRBJ2-1, with a possible D match to TRBD1 (6 bases). V lost 4 bases, J lost 4 bases, and 14 bases lay in between. CDR3 length: 15 residues. Germline V gene lookup returns CDR1 SGHAT and CDR2 FQDESV (reference sequence). DNA of the CDR3: TGTGCCAGCAGCTATGGACAGAAATTTTACAATGAGCAGTTCTTC. Its translation: CASSYGQKFYNEQFF. Complete variable domain (other parts from reference TRBV11-1 and TRBJ2-1): EAEVAQSPRYKITEKSQAVAFWCDPISGHATLYWYRQILGQGPELLVQFQDESVVDDSQLPKDRFSAERLKGVDSTLKIQPAELGDSAMYLCASSYGQKFYNEQFFGPGTRLTVL.

This clonotype appeared many times. The chain couples TRBV10-3 to TRBJ2-7; TRBD1 agrees at 9 bases. CDR1 is ENHRY and CDR2 is SYGVKD in the germline V gene. The CDR3 is made up of 14 amino acids. V shed 5 bases and J 5 bases; nucleotides not matched to a gene: 7. This chain's CDR3 is CAISTVQGADEQYF. For the CDR3, the DNA is TGTGCCATCAGTACCGTACAGGGGGCAGACGAGCAGTACTTC.

As to this clonotype: Since a much larger clone is just one base distant, this may be a read error. The chain combines TRBV24-1 with TRBJ2-5, with D possibly being TRBD1 (6 bases). V lost 9 bases and J lost 11, with 21 bases in between. Germline CDR1 reads KGHDR; CDR2 reads SFDVKD. The CDR3 has 13 amino acids. CDR3 bases: TGTGCCACCCCGGACAGAAGGGTTTCCGGGCAGTACTTC. This translates into CATPDRRVSGQYF.

The V and J genes are TRBV28 and TRBJ1-5, with D possibly matching TRBD1 (6 bases). V gave up 5 bases and J gave up 1 base, with 9 bases separating them. The CDR3 is 14 residues long. Germline V gene sequence: CDR1 MDHEN, CDR2 SYDVKM. DNA for the CDR3: TGTGCCAGCAGTATGGACAGCAGCAATCAGCCCCAGCATTTT. Translated, it gives CASSMDSSNQPQHF. The full variable domain, with the rest looked up from reference TRBV28 and TRBJ1-5, is DVKVTQSSRYLVKRTGEKVFLECVQDMDHENMFWYRQDPGLGLRLIYFSYDVKMKEKGDIPEGYSVSREKKERFSLILESASTNQTSMYLCASSMDSSNQPQHFGDGTRLSIL.

J is TRBJ2-4 and V is TRBV20-1; possibly TRBD2 for D (6 bases). The better agreement between TRBJ2-7 and the DNA end casts doubt on the J call. The CDR3 consists of 13 residues. Germline V gene lookup returns CDR1 DFQATT and CDR2 SNEGSKA (reference sequence). CDR3 protein: CSARRGLLYEQYF. Here the CDR3 DNA reads TGCAGTGCTAGACGGGGACTTCTCTACGAGCAGTACTTC.

Details on this clonotype: The CDR3 ends on some other residue instead of the conserved phenylalanine or tryptophan, so this is likely a read error. The limits of the CDR3 on the DNA are not certain, so only TCRdb's listed CDR3 is given. This sequence joins TRBV3-1 and TRBJ2-3. The CDR3 extends over 12 residues, inclusive of both ends. Germline values: CDR1 LGHDT, CDR2 YNNKEL (reference sequence). The CDR3 reads CASSQDLGEQYL.

This chain connects TRBV7-2 to TRBJ2-1; D uncertain. The V gene's germline CDR1 is SGHTA and CDR2 FQGNSA. V shed 1 base and J shed 6 bases, with 13 bases lying between them. This CDR3 contains 15 residues. The CDR3 loop reads CASSLGVGATNEQFF. CDR3 nucleotides: TGTGCCAGCAGCTTAGGGGTCGGCGCAACCAATGAGCAGTTCTTC.

The J gene is TRBJ2-1, the V gene TRBV20-1, with 10 positions matching TRBD2. J lost 6 bases, V lost 5 bases, and 4 bases had no gene match. CDR1 is DFQATT and CDR2 is SNEGSKA in the germline V gene (reference sequence). The CDR3 is made up of 13 amino acids. DNA of the CDR3: TGCAGTGCTTCAGCGGGAGGGACCAATGAGCAGTTCTTC. It codes for CSASAGGTNEQFF.

This clonotype has just a few counts. As DNA, the CDR3 is TGTGCCAGCAGCCCTCGAAGCGGGAGATATAATGAGCAGTTCTTC. The encoded protein is CASSPRSGRYNEQFF. V gene TRBV5-4 combines with J gene TRBJ2-1; 8 nucleotides align to TRBD2. V lost 4 bases, J lost 7 bases, and 10 bases stayed unmatched. Germline CDR1 SGHNT, CDR2 YYREEE (reference sequence). The CDR3 has 15 residues. Based on the CDR3 plus reference TRBV5-4 and TRBJ2-1, the full variable domain is ETGVTQSPTHLIKTRGQQVTLRCSSQSGHNTVSWYQQALGQGPQFIFQYYREEENGRGNFPPRFSGLQFPNYSSELNVNALELDDSALYLCASSPRSGRYNEQFFGPGTRLTVL.

This clonotype appeared once. The junction and the germline gene differ at one end; a read error may be behind it. This chain joins TRBV5-1 and TRBJ1-2, with TRBD1 matching over 10 bases. Germline-derived CDR1 and CDR2 are SGHRS and YFSETQ. CDR3 size: 14 residues. The DNA of the CDR3 is TGCGCCAGCAGCACCGCCGGGACAGGGGATGGCTCCACCTTC. Its protein product is CASSTAGTGDGSTF.

This chain connects TRBV6-6 to TRBJ2-5, with D perhaps assigned TRBD1 or TRBD2 (5 bases each). The DNA end favors TRBJ2-1, so the J call may be wrong. The length of the CDR3 is 15 residues. Germline CDR1 MNHNY, CDR2 SVGAGI (reference sequence). CDR3: CASSPRRDGQETQFF. The CDR3 DNA follows: TGTGCCAGCAGTCCTCGCCGGGACGGGCAAGAGACCCAGTTCTTC.

This clonotype was detected many times. This chain joins TRBV7-9 and TRBJ2-7; D gene unclear. V dropped 5 bases and J dropped 4 bases, with 21 bases sitting between them. CDR3 length: 16 amino acids. Germline V gene data show CDR1 as SEHNR and CDR2 as FQNEAQ (reference sequence). The CDR3 DNA reads as TGTGCCAGCAGCCCGCCGGAAAGCGTACGCCAGTACGAGCAGTACTTC. It is translated as CASSPPESVRQYEQYF.

This sequence joins TRBV25-1 and TRBJ1-2; TRBD1 aligns across 7 bases. The germline V gene has CDR1 MGHDK and CDR2 SYGVNS. The J segment lost 8 bases and the V segment lost 5 bases, leaving 5 bases of the junction unmatched. This CDR3 comprises 12 residues. CDR3 sequence: CASSQGVGGYTF. DNA for the CDR3: TGTGCCAGCAGTCAGGGGGTGGGGGGCTACACCTTC.

V is TRBV7-3 and J is TRBJ2-1, with 11 bases aligning to TRBD2. CDR3 size: 17 residues. V lost 2 bases, J lost 6 bases, and 9 bases stayed unmatched. Germline CDR1 is SGHTA and CDR2 is FQGTGA. The DNA of the CDR3 is TGTGCCAGCAGCTTATATCCCGGGACTAGCGGATCCAATGAGCAGTTCTTC. This translates into CASSLYPGTSGSNEQFF.

This clonotype was seen only a few times. The chain uses TRBV12-5 and TRBJ1-4, with TRBD1 matching over 7 bases. The germline CDR1 and CDR2 sequences are LGHNT and FRNRAP. The V and J ends lost 1 base and 6 bases, in that order; junction bases with no gene match: 2. The CDR3 length is 14 residues. The CDR3 protein is CASGLGGTDEKLFF. CDR3 nucleotides: TGTGCTAGTGGTTTGGGGGGGACAGATGAAAAACTGTTTTTT. Full variable domain (missing parts from reference TRBV12-5 and TRBJ1-4): DARVTQTPRHKVTEMGQEVTMRCQPILGHNTVFWYRQTMMQGLELLAYFRNRAPLDDSGMPKDRFSAEMPDATLATLKIQPSEPRDSAVYFCASGLGGTDEKLFFGSGTQLSVL.

This rearrangement joins TRBV12-3 or TRBV12-4 to TRBJ2-2, with 15 nucleotides matching TRBD2. The V and J ends lost 7 bases and 1 base, in that order; junction bases with no gene match: 7. The CDR3 is made up of 18 amino acids. CDR3 bases: TGTGCCAGCATTCCTCCGGGACTAGCGGGAGGGAACACCGGGGAGCTGTTTTTT. It specifies CASIPPGLAGGNTGELFF.

The chain couples TRBV30 to TRBJ1-1; weak D call: TRBD1 (6 bases). V gave up 2 bases and J gave up 6 bases, with 16 bases separating them. Germline CDR1 is GTSNPN and CDR2 is SVGIG (reference sequence). This CDR3 has 14 residues. The CDR3 region has the DNA TGTGCCTGGAGTATATTGGACAGTCTGGCTGAAGCTTTCTTT. Encoded protein: CAWSILDSLAEAFF.

Many counts were recorded for this clonotype. The chain recombines TRBV3-1 with TRBJ2-7; tentatively, D is TRBD2 (6 bases). This CDR3 has 13 residues. The germline gives CDR1 LGHDT, CDR2 YNNKEL (reference sequence). V lost 6 bases to trimming and J lost 3 bases, with 12 bases between them. The CDR3 sequence is CASRGTSHYEQYF. The CDR3 DNA reads TGTGCCAGCAGGGGGACTTCTCACTACGAGCAGTACTTC.

The chain uses TRBV7-2 and TRBJ2-1, with D unresolved. V was clipped by 7 bases and J by 4 bases, with 5 bases between them. CDR3 length: 11 residues. Germline-derived CDR1 and CDR2 are SGHTA and FQGNSA. CDR3 loop: CASNLYNEQFF. The CDR3 DNA reads as TGTGCCAGCAACCTGTACAATGAGCAGTTCTTC.

This clonotype occurred many times. This chain links TRBV27 with TRBJ2-1; tentative D call: TRBD2 (6 bases). Per germline, CDR1 MNHEY and CDR2 SMNVEV (reference sequence). The CDR3 is 13 residues long. V dropped 5 bases and J dropped 10 bases, with 15 bases sitting between them. The CDR3 loop is CASSVGFRGEQFF. The CDR3 coding sequence is TGTGCCAGCAGTGTTGGTTTCCGGGGGGAGCAGTTCTTC.

The V and J genes are TRBV5-1 and TRBJ2-5, with a weak D call TRBD2 (6 bases). The germline V gene encodes CDR1 SGHRS and CDR2 YFSETQ. The CDR3 is 16 residues long. Deletions cut 0 bases from V and 0 bases from J, with 12 bases between. CDR3 nucleotides: TGCGCCAGCAGCTTGGCCATAGCGGAGGACCAAGAGACCCAGTACTTC. Encoded protein: CASSLAIAEDQETQYF.